This T cell receptor (beta chain) emerged from a study of human T cells and chemical hapten exposure. Study-level information: Patients were given diphenylcyclopropenone on the scalp weekly across the roughly 24-week study.

This clonotype was seen many times. As originally analysed: With a range of 23,224 to 690,600, the median per sample was 95,638 TCRs. TCRdb reprocessed the RACE reads with MiXCR, giving one entry per CDR3 protein. These V and J calls rely on TCRdb rather than the paper's analysis. The repertoire holds tens of thousands of distinct CDR3 sequences, with roughly 3.3% as singletons. Trimming pared 1 base from V and 6 bases from J, leaving 7 bases between. The CDR3 loop spans 13 amino acids. CDR1 and CDR2 (germline): SGHRS, YFSETQ. Time point of the sample: patch test 2, 6 weeks after DPC sensitization. Treatment reported: therapeutic diphenylcyclopropenone sensitization with weekly scalp DPC.

The source is a man in his forties with alopecia areata. Some clones in this sample may be carry-over from other donors' samples. V is TRBV5-1 and J is TRBJ2-2; D call uncertain. The sequences come from whole blood, collected in connection with sensitization to the hapten diphenylcyclopropenone (DPC). The CDR3 sequence is CASSLRKSGELFF. As DNA, the CDR3 is TGCGCCAGCAGCTTGAGGAAATCCGGGGAGCTGTTTTTT.